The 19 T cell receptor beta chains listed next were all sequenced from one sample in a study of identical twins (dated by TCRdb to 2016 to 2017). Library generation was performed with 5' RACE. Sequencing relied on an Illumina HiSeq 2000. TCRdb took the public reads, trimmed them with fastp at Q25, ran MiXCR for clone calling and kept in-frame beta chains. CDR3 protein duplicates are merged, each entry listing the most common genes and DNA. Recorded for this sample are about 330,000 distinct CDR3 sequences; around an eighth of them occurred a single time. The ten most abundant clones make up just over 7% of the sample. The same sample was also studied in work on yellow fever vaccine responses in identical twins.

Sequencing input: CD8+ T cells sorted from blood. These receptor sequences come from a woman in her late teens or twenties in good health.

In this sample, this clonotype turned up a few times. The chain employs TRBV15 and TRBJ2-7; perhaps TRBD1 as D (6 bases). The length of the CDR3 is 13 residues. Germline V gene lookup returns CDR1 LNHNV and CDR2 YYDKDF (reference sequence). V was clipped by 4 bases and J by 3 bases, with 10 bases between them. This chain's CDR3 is CATSTGQYYEQYV. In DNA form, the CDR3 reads TGTGCCACCAGCACGGGACAATACTACGAGCAGTACGTC.

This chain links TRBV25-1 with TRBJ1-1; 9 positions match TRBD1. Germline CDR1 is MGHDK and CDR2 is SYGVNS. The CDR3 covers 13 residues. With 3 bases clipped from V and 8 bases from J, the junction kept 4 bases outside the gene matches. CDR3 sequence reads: CASSDTGGLEAFF. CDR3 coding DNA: TGTGCCAGCAGTGATACAGGGGGCTTAGAAGCTTTCTTT. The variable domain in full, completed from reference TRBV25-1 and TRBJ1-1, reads EADIYQTPRYLVIGTGKKITLECSQTMGHDKMYWYQQDPGMELHLIHYSYGVNSTEKGDLSSESTVSRIRTEHFPLTLESARPSHTSQYLCASSDTGGLEAFFGQGTRLTVV.

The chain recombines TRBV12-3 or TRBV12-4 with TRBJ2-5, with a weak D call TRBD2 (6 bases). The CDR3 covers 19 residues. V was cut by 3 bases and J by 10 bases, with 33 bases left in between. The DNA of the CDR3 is TGTGCCAGCAGTTTTCATTTGCCCCCGAACCGGGACTGGAGGTGGGGCCAGTACTTC. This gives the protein CASSFHLPPNRDWRWGQYF.

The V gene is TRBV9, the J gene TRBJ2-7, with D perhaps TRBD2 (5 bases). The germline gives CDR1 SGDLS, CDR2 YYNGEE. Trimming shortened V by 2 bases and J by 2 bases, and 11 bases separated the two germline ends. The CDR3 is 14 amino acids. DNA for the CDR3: TGTGCCAGCAGCGTGGAGGCTACGCCCTACGAGCAGTACTTC. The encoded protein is CASSVEATPYEQYF.

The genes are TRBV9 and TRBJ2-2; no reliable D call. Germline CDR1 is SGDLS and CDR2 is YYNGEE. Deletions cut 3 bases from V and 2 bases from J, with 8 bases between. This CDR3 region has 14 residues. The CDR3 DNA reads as TGTGCCAGCAGCGATAGGATAAACACCGGGGAGCTGTTTTTT. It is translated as CASSDRINTGELFF.

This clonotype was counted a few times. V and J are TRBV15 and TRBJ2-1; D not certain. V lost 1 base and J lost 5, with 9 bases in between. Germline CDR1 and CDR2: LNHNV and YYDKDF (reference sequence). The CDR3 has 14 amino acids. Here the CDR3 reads CATSRGSSNNEQFF. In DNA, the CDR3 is TGTGCCACCAGCAGAGGGTCCAGCAACAATGAGCAGTTCTTC.

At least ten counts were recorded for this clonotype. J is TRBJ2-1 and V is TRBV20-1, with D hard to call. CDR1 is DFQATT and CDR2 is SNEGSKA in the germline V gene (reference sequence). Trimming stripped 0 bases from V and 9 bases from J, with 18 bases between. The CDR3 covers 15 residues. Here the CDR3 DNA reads TGCAGTGCTAGAGATATGCGTGTCGATGTCTCTGAGCAGTTCTTC. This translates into CSARDMRVDVSEQFF.

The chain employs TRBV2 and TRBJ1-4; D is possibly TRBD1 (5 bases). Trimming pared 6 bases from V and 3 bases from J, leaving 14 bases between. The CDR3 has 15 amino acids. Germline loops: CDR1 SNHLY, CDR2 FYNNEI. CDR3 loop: CASSAGLRANEKLFF. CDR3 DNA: TGTGCCAGCAGCGCAGGGCTTCGGGCTAATGAAAAACTGTTTTTT.

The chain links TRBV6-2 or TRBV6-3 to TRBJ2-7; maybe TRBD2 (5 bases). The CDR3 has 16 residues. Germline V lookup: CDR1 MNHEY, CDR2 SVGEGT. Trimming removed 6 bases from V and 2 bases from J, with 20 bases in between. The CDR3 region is CASRSIARGVPYEQYV. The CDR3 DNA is TGTGCCAGCAGATCTATAGCACGGGGAGTACCCTACGAGCAGTACGTC.

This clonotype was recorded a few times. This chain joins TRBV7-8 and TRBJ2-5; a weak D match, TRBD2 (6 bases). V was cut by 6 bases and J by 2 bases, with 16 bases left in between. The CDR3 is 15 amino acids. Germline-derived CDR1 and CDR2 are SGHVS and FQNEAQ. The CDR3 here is CASREGTGNQETQYF. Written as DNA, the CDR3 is TGTGCCAGCAGGGAGGGGACGGGGAATCAAGAGACCCAGTACTTC.

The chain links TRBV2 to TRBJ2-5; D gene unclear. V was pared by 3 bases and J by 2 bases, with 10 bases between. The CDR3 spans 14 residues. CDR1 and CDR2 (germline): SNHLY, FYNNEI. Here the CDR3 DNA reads TGTGCCAGCAGTGACGAGGCTAGACAAGAGACCCAGTACTTC. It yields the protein CASSDEARQETQYF.

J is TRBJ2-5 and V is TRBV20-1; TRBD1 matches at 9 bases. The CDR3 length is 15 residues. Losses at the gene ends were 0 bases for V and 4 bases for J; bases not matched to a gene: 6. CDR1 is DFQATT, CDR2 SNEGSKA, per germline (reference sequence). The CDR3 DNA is TGCAGTGCTAGAGATAGAGACAGGGGGGGAGAGACCCAGTACTTC. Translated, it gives CSARDRDRGGETQYF.

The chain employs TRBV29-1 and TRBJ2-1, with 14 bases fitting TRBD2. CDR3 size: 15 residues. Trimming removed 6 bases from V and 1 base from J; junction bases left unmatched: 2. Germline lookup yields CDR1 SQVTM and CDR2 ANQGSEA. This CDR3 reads CSVGTSGRSYNEQFF. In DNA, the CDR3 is TGCAGCGTCGGGACTAGCGGGAGATCCTACAATGAGCAGTTCTTC.

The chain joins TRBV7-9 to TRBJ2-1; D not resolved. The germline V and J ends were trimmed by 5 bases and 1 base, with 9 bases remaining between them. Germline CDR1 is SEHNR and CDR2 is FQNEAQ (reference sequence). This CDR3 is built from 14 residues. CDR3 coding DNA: TGTGCCAGCAGCCCGGTGTTTTCCTACAATGAGCAGTTCTTC. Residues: CASSPVFSYNEQFF.

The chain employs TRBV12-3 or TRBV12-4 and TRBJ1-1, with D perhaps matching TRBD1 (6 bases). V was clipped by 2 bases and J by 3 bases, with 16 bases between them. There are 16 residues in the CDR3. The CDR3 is CASSLPGGQPYTEAFF. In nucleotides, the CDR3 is TGTGCCAGCAGTTTACCGGGGGGCCAACCATACACTGAAGCTTTCTTT.

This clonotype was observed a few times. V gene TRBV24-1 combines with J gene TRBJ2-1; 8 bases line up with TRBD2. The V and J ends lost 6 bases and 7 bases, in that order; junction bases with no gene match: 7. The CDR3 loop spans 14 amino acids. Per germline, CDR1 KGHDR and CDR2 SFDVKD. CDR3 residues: CATSLAGGGNEQFF. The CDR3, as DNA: TGTGCCACCAGTCTGGCGGGAGGAGGTAATGAGCAGTTCTTC.

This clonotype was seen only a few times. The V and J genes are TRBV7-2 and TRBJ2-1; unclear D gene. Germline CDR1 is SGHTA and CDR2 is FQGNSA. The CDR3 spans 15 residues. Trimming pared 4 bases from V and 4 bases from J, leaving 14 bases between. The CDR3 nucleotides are TGTGCCAGCAGCTCATTGGCGGTAGGTTACAATGAGCAGTTCTTC. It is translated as CASSSLAVGYNEQFF.

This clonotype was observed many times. The CDR3 reads CASSSGGTDTQYF. In nucleotides, the CDR3 is TGTGCCAGCAGCTCAGGTGGCACAGATACGCAGTATTTT. V usage is TRBV7-8 and J usage is TRBJ2-3; no definite D call. The CDR3 has 13 residues. The V gene lost 4 bases and the J gene lost 1 base, with 6 bases spanning the gap. Germline V gene sequence: CDR1 SGHVS, CDR2 FQNEAQ.

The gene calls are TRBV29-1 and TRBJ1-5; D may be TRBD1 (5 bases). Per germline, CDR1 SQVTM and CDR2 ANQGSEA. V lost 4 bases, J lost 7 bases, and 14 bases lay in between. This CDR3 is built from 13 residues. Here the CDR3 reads CSVGETEGQPQHF. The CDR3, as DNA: TGCAGCGTTGGGGAGACAGAAGGCCAGCCCCAGCATTTT.